Presented here are 17 T cell receptor beta chains from one specimen sequenced in a study of beta chain features in type 1 diabetes. Isolated RNA was reverse transcribed in full, so expressed TCRB transcripts were sequenced. Generated by immunoSEQ multiplex PCR, the TCRdb table keeps only in-frame clones and is missing some. The repertoire holds about 250,000 clones, with roughly an eighth as singletons. The sample comprised naive CD4+ T cells from blood. The receptors originated from a woman aged 35 to 49 in good health.

The V gene is TRBV10-3, the J gene TRBJ1-1, with D possibly being TRBD1 (6 bases). The CDR3 contains 14 residues. V lost 4 bases, J lost 2 bases, and 11 bases lay in between. In germline, CDR1 is ENHRY, CDR2 SYGVKD. Here the CDR3 reads CAISAADRNTEAFF. CDR3 DNA: TGTGCCATCAGTGCTGCGGACAGAAACACTGAAGCTTTCTTT.

J is TRBJ2-2 and V is TRBV7-9, with TRBD1 as a possible D gene (6 bases). The CDR3 extends over 14 amino acids. V was cut by 5 bases and J by 6 bases, with 13 bases left in between. The germline gives CDR1 SEHNR, CDR2 FQNEAQ (reference sequence). The CDR3 DNA is TGTGCCAGCAGCCGCCAGGGGTTCCCCGGGGAGCTGTTTTTT. It yields the protein CASSRQGFPGELFF.

This clone was observed a few times. The CDR3 is CASSLPGTSGGPIRKTQYF. The CDR3 DNA reads TGTGCCAGCAGCCTCCCTGGGACTAGCGGGGGGCCCATTAGAAAGACCCAGTACTTC. The chain uses TRBV2 and TRBJ2-5; 15 bases are a match to TRBD2. Germline CDR1 reads SNHLY; CDR2 reads FYNNEI. J gave up 6 bases and V 6 bases, and 17 bases lay outside the gene matches. The CDR3 spans 19 residues.

This clone was recorded a few times. The chain is built from TRBV7-2 and TRBJ2-5; no clear D gene. This CDR3 is built from 14 residues. Trimming left V 1 base short and J 5 bases short, with 11 bases between. CDR1 is SGHTA, CDR2 FQGNSA, per germline. The CDR3: CASSLGGSWETQYF. Written as DNA, the CDR3 is TGTGCCAGCAGCTTAGGCGGATCTTGGGAGACCCAGTACTTC.

The chain uses TRBV4-1 and TRBJ2-5, with TRBD1 as a possible D gene (6 bases). The J call may not be correct, given that the DNA end is closer to TRBJ2-7. The CDR3 spans 14 residues. Per the germline V gene, CDR1 is MGHRA and CDR2 is YSYEKL. DNA of the CDR3: TGCGCCAGCAGCCAACAGGACAGAGCCTACGAGCAGTACTTC. Translation gives CASSQQDRAYEQYF.

The V gene is TRBV2, the J gene TRBJ1-1; D is undetermined. Germline CDR1 and CDR2: SNHLY and FYNNEI. Trimming took 7 bases from V and 1 from J, leaving 10 bases between them. CDR3 length: 13 residues. The CDR3 loop is CASMSGPNTEAFF. DNA for the CDR3: TGTGCCAGCATGTCGGGTCCGAACACTGAAGCTTTCTTT.

This chain connects TRBV7-8 to TRBJ1-2; 7 positions match TRBD1. V lost 5 bases, J lost 4 bases, and 7 bases stayed unmatched. The CDR3 contains 14 residues. Germline V gene sequence: CDR1 SGHVS, CDR2 FQNEAQ. The CDR3 DNA reads as TGTGCCAGCAGCCCGAACAGGGGTTTCTATGGCTACACCTTC. Protein: CASSPNRGFYGYTF.

In its sample, this clone was seen a few times. The chain joins TRBV2 to TRBJ2-5, with D maybe TRBD1 (5 bases). Germline CDR1 is SNHLY and CDR2 is FYNNEI. This CDR3 has 12 residues. V lost 6 bases to trimming and J lost 13 bases, with 18 bases between them. CDR3 protein: CASSRDRGWGYF. The CDR3 DNA follows: TGTGCCAGCAGCCGCGACAGAGGTTGGGGGTACTTC.

In this sample, this clone turned up a few times. The chain links TRBV7-2 to TRBJ2-3; a possible D gene is TRBD2 (6 bases). The CDR3 extends over 16 amino acids. The V gene lost 1 base and the J gene lost 5 bases, with 16 bases spanning the gap. CDR1 and CDR2 (germline): SGHTA, FQGNSA. CDR3 loop: CASSLVGGLGVDTQYF. In nucleotides, the CDR3 is TGTGCCAGCAGCTTAGTGGGGGGACTTGGGGTAGATACGCAGTATTTT.

The rearrangement links TRBV4-1 to TRBJ2-3, with D possibly being TRBD2 (6 bases). The germline V gene encodes CDR1 MGHRA and CDR2 YSYEKL. Trimming stripped 4 bases from V and 1 base from J, with 6 bases between. This CDR3 has 13 amino acids. The CDR3 nucleotides read TGCGCCAGCAGCCCTAGCGGCACAGATACGCAGTATTTT. Translated: CASSPSGTDTQYF.

This chain joins TRBV30 and TRBJ1-2; tentative D call: TRBD1 (5 bases). CDR3 length: 14 amino acids. From germline, CDR1 is GTSNPN and CDR2 SVGIG (reference sequence). Trimming left V 3 bases short and J 4 bases short, with 15 bases between. CDR3 residues: CAWRQFRVVYGYTF. CDR3 DNA: TGTGCCTGGAGACAATTCAGGGTAGTCTATGGCTACACCTTC.

This clone has only one observation. The rearrangement links TRBV5-1 to TRBJ1-1, with D maybe TRBD1 (6 bases). From germline, CDR1 is SGHRS and CDR2 YFSETQ. The length of the CDR3 is 16 residues. Deletions cut 4 bases from V and 3 bases from J, with 19 bases between. The DNA for the CDR3 is TGCGCCAGCAGCCCTCAGCCCAGAGCAGGGGACACTGAAGCTTTCTTT. It yields the protein CASSPQPRAGDTEAFF.

V gene TRBV11-3 combines with J gene TRBJ2-1; no clear D. The germline CDR1 and CDR2 sequences are SGHNT and YENEEA. Trimming cost V 1 base and J 8 bases, with 3 bases left between them. The CDR3 contains 11 residues. The CDR3 sequence: CASSLADEQFF. The DNA of the CDR3 is TGTGCCAGCAGCTTAGCCGATGAGCAGTTCTTC.

This clone was counted once. The chain combines TRBV7-2 with TRBJ1-3, with D possibly matching TRBD1 (5 bases). Between the trimmed V and J ends, which lost 3 bases and 2 bases, there was a span of 11 bases. The CDR3 is made up of 15 amino acids. The germline V gene encodes CDR1 SGHTA and CDR2 FQGNSA. The chain's CDR3 is CASSLGLPPGNTIYF. CDR3 nucleotides: TGTGCCAGCAGCTTGGGACTCCCACCTGGAAACACCATATATTTT.

This clone has a handful of counts. The chain joins TRBV6-1 to TRBJ1-2; possible D gene TRBD1, 5 bases. The germline CDR1 and CDR2 sequences are MNHNS and SASEGT. This CDR3 contains 15 residues. V gave up 8 bases and J gave up 2 bases, with 18 bases separating them. For the CDR3, the DNA is TGTGCCAGCGGCGGTAGGGGCAGTGGAAACTATGGCTACACCTTC. Protein product: CASGGRGSGNYGYTF.

This clone was detected only a few times. The chain couples TRBV5-4 to TRBJ2-1; 8 bases fit TRBD2. V lost 2 bases, J lost 8 bases, and 6 bases stayed unmatched. The CDR3 consists of 14 residues. Germline V gives CDR1 SGHNT, CDR2 YYREEE (reference sequence). As DNA, the CDR3 is TGTGCCAGCAGCTTAGATAGCGGGGCGTATGAGCAGTTCTTC. Its translation is CASSLDSGAYEQFF.

Only a few counts were recorded for this clone. The chain couples TRBV13 to TRBJ1-1, with 7 bases matching TRBD1. The CDR3 totals 13 residues. Trimming cost V 4 bases and J 11 bases; bases outside gene matches: 10. CDR1 is PRHDT and CDR2 is FYEKMQ in the germline V gene (reference sequence). CDR3 coding DNA: TGTGCCAGCAGCTCCACCGGGACAGTTATCGCTTTCTTT. Its protein product is CASSSTGTVIAFF.